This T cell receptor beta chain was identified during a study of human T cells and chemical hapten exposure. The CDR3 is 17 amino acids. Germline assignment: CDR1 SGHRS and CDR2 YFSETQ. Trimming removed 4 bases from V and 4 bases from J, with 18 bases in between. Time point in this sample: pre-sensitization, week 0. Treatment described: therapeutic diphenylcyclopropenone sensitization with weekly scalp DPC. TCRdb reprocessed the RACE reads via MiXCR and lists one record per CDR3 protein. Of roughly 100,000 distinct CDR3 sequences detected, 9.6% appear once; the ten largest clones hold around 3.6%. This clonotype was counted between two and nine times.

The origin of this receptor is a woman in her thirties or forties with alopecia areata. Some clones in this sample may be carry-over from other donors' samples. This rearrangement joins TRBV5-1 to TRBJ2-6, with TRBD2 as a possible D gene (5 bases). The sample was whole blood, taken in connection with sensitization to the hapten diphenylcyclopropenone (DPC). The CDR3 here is CASSPLGGGQGANVLTF. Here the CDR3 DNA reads TGCGCCAGCAGCCCCCTTGGCGGCGGGCAAGGGGCCAACGTCCTGACTTTC. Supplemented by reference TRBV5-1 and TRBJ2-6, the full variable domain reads KAGVTQTPRYLIKTRGQQVTLSCSPISGHRSVSWYQQTPGQGLQFLFEYFSETQRNKGNFPGRFSGRQFSNSRSEMNVSTLELGDSALYLCASSPLGGGQGANVLTFGAGSRLTVL.